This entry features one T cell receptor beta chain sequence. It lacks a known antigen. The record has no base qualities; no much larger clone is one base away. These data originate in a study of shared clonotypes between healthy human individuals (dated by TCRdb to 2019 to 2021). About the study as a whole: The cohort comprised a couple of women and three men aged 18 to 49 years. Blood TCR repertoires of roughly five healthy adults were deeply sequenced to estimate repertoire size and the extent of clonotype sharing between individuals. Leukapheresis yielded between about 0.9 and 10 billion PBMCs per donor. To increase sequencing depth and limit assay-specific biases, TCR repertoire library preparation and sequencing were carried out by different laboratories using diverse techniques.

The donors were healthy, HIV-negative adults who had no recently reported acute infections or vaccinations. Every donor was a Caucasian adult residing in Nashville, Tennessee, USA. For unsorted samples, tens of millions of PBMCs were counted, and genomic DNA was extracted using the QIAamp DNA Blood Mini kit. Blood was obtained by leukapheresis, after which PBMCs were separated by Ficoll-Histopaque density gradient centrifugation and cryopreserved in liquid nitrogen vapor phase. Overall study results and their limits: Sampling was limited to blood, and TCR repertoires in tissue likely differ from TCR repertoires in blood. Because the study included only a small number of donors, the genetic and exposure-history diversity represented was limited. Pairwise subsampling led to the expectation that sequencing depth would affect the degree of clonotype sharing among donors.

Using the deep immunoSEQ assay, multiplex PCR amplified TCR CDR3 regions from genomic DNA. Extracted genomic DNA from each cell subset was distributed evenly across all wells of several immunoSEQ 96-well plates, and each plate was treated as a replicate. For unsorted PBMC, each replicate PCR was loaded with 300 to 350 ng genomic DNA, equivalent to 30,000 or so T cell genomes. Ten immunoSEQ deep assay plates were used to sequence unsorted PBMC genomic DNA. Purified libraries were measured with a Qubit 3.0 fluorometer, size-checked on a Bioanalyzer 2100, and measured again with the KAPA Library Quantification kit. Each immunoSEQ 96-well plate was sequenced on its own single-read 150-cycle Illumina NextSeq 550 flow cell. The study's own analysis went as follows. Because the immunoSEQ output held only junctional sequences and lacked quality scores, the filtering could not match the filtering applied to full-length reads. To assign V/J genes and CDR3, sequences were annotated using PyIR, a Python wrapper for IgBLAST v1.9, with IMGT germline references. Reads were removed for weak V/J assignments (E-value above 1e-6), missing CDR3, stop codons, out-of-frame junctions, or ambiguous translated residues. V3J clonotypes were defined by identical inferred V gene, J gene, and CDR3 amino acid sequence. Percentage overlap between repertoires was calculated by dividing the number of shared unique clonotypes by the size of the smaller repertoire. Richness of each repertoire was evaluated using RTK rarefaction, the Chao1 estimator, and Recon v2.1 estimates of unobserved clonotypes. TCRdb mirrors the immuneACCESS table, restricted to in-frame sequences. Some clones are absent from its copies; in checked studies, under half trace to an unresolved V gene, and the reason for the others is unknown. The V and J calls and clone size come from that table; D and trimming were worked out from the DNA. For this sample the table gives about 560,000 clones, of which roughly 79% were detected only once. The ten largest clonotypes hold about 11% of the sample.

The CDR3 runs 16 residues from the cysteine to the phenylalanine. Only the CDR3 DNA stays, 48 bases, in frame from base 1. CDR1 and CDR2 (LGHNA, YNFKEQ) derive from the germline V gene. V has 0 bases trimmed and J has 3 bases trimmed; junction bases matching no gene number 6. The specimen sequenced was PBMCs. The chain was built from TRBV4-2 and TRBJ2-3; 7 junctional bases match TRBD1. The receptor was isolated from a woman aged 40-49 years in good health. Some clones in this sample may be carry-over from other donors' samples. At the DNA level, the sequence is TGTGCCAGCAGCCAAGATTATAAACAGGGGACAGATACGCAGTATTTT. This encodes CASSQDYKQGTDTQYF.